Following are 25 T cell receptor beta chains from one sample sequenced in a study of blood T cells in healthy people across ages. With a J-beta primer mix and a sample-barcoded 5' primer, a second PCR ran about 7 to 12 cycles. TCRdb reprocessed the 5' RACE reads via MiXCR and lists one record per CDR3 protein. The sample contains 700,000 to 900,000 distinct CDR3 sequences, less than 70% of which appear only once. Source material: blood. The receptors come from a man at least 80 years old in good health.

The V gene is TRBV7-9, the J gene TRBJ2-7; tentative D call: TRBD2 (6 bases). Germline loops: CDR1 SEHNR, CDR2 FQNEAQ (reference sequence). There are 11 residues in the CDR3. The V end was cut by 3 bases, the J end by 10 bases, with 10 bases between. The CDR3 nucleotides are TGTGCCAGCAGCTTTGGGGGGTCTCAGTACTTC. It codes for CASSFGGSQYF.

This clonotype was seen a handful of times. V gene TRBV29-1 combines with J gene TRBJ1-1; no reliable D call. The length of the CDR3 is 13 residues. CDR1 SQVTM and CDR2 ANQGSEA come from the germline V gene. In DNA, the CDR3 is TGCAGTTCGGGAACCTTCATGAACACTGAAGCTTTCTTT. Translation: CSSGTFMNTEAFF.

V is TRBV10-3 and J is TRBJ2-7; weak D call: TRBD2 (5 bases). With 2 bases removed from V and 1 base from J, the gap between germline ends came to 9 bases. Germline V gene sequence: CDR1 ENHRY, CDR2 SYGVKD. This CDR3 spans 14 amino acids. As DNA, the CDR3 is TGTGCCATCAGTGAGGACTACACTTCCTACGAGCAGTACTTC. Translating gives CAISEDYTSYEQYF.

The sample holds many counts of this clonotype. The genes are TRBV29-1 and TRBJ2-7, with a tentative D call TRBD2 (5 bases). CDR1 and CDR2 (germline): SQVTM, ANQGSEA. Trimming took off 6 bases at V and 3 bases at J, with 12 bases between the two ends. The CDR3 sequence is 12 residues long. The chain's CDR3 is CSVMLGVYEQYF. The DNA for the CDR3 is TGCAGCGTCATGCTCGGGGTCTACGAGCAGTACTTC.

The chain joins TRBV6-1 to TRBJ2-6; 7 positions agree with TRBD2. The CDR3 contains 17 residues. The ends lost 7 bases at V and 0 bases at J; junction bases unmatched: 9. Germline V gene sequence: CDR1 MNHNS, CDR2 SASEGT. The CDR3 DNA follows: TGTGCCAGCACGGCTAGGGAGCGGGGCTCTGGGGCCAACGTCCTGACTTTC. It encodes CASTARERGSGANVLTF.

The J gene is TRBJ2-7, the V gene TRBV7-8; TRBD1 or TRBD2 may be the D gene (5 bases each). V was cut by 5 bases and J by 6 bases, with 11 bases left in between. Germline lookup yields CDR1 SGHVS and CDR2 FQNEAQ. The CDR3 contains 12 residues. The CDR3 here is CASSTRGPEQYF. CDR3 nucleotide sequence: TGTGCCAGCAGCACACGGGGACCCGAGCAGTACTTC.

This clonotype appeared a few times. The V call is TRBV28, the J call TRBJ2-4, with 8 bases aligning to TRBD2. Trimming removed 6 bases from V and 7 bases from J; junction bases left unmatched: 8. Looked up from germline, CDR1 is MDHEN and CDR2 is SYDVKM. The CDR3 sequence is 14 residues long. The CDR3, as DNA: TGTGCCAGCAGCCCAGCGGGGGCGGAGAACATTCAGTACTTC. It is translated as CASSPAGAENIQYF.

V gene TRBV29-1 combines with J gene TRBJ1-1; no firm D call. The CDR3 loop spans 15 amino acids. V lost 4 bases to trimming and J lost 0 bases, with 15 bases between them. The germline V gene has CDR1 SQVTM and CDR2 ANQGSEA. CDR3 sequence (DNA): TGCAGCGTTGTTTCTCTGATTGCGGTGAACACTGAAGCTTTCTTT. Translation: CSVVSLIAVNTEAFF. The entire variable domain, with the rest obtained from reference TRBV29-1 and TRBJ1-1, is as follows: SAVISQKPSRDICQRGTSLTIQCQVDSQVTMMFWYRQQPGQSLTLIATANQGSEATYESGFVIDKFPISRPNLTFSTLTVSNMSPEDSSIYLCSVVSLIAVNTEAFFGQGTRLTVV.

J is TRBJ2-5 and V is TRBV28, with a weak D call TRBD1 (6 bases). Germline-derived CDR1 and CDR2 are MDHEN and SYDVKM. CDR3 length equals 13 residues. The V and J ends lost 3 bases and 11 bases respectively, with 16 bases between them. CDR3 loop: CASSFLGAYVQYF. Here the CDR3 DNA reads TGTGCCAGCAGTTTCCTGGGGGCCTACGTGCAGTACTTC.

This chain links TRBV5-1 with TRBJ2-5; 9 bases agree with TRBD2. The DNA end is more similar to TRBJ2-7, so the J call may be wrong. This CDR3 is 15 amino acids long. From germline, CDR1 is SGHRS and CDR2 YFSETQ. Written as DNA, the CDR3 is TGCGCCAGCAGCCCAGCTAGCGGGGTGACCTACGAGCAGTACTTC. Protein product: CASSPASGVTYEQYF.

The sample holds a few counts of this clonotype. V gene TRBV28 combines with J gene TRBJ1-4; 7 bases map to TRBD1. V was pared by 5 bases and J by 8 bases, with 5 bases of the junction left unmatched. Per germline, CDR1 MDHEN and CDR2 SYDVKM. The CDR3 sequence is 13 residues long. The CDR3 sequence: CASSRQGGEKLFF. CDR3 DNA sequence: TGTGCCAGCAGTAGGCAGGGGGGAGAAAAACTGTTTTTT.

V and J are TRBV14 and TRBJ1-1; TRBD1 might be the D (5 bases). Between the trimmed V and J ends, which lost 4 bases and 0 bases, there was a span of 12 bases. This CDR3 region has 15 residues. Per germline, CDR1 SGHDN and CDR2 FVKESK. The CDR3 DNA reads TGTGCCAGCAGCCGCACGCAGGGTTTGAACACTGAAGCTTTCTTT. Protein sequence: CASSRTQGLNTEAFF.

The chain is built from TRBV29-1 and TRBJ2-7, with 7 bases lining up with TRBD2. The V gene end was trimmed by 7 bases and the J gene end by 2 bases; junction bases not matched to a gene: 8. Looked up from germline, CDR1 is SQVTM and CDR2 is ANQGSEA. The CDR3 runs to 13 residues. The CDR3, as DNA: TGCAGCGCCATGGGCGGGAGTACCTACGAGCAGTACTTC. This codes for CSAMGGSTYEQYF.

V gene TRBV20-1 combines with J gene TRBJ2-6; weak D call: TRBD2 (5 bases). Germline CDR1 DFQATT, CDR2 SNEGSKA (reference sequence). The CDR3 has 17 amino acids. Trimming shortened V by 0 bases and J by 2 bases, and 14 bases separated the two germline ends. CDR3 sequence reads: CSAREVGGWPGANVLTF. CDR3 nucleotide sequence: TGCAGTGCTAGAGAGGTAGGCGGGTGGCCTGGGGCCAACGTCCTGACTTTC.

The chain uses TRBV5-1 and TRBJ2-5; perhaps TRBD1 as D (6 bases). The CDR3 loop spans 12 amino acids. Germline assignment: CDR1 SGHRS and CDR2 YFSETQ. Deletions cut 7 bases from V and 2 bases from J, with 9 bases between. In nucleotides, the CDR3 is TGCGCCAGCTCAGGACAGCAAGAGACCCAGTACTTC. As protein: CASSGQQETQYF.

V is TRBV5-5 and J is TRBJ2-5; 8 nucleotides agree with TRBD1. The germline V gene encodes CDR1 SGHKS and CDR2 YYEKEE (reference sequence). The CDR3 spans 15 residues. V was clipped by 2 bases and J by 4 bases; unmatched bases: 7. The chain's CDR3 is CASSFPRQGTETQYF. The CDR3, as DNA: TGTGCCAGCAGCTTCCCCCGACAGGGGACAGAGACCCAGTACTTC.

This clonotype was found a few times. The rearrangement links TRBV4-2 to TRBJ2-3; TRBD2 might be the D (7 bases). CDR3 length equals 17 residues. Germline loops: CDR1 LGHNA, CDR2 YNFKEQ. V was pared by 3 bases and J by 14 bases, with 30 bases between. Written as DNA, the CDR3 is TGTGCCAGCAGCCAGGAGCTCCGGGACTACCTCCCCAGGGGCGCGTATTTT. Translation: CASSQELRDYLPRGAYF.

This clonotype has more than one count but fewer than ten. The CDR3 sequence is CSVEPTGGDYGYTF. CDR3 nucleotide sequence: TGCAGCGTTGAACCGACAGGGGGGGACTATGGCTACACCTTC. The V and J genes are TRBV29-1 and TRBJ1-2; 9 nucleotides align to TRBD1. Trimming at V came to 2 bases and at J to 3 bases, leaving 4 bases not matched to a gene. Germline V gives CDR1 SQVTM, CDR2 ANQGSEA. The CDR3 is 14 amino acids.

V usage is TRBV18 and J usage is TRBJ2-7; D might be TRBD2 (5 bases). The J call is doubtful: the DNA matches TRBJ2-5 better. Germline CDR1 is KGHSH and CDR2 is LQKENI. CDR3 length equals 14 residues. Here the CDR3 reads CASSPDSGKETQYF. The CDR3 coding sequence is TGTGCCAGCTCACCCGACTCGGGAAAAGAGACCCAGTACTTC.

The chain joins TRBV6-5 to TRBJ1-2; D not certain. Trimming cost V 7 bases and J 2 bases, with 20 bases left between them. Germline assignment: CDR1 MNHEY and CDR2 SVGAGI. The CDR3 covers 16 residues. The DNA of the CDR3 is TGTGCCAGCACCACGAATGACATGACCCAAAACTATGGCTACACCTTC. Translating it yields CASTTNDMTQNYGYTF.

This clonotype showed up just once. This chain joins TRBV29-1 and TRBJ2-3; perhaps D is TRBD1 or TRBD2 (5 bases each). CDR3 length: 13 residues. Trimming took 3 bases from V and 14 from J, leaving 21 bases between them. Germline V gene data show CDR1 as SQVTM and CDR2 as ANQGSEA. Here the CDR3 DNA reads TGCAGCGTTGAGGGGACCCTCGTCAGAGACGCGTATTTT. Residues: CSVEGTLVRDAYF.

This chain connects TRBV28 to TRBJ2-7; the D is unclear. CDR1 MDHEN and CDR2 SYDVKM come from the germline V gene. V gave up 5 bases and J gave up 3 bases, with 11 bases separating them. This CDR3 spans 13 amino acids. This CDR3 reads CASSGLANYEQYF. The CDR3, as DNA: TGTGCCAGCAGTGGGTTGGCAAACTACGAGCAGTACTTC. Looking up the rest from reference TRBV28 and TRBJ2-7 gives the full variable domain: DVKVTQSSRYLVKRTGEKVFLECVQDMDHENMFWYRQDPGLGLRLIYFSYDVKMKEKGDIPEGYSVSREKKERFSLILESASTNQTSMYLCASSGLANYEQYFGPGTRLTVT.

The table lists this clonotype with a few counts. CDR3 sequence: CASSQEVEQYF. For the CDR3, the DNA is TGTGCCAGCAGCCAAGAGGTTGAGCAGTACTTC. The chain combines TRBV14 with TRBJ2-5; D not certain. The CDR3 is made up of 11 amino acids. Germline assignment: CDR1 SGHDN and CDR2 FVKESK. V gave up 0 bases and J gave up 11 bases, with 7 bases separating them.

This chain's CDR3 is CASSSPRGNNEQFF. The DNA for the CDR3 is TGTGCCAGCAGCTCCCCCCGCGGTAACAATGAGCAGTTCTTC. The chain has TRBV7-2 and TRBJ2-1, with D hard to call. Trimming took off 4 bases at V and 5 bases at J, with 12 bases between the two ends. The CDR3 runs to 14 residues. Germline CDR1 and CDR2: SGHTA and FQGNSA. Supplemented by reference TRBV7-2 and TRBJ2-1, the full variable domain reads GAGVSQSPSNKVTEKGKDVELRCDPISGHTALYWYRQSLGQGLEFLIYFQGNSAPDKSGLPSDRFSAERTGGSVSTLTIQRTQQEDSAVYLCASSSPRGNNEQFFGPGTRLTVL.

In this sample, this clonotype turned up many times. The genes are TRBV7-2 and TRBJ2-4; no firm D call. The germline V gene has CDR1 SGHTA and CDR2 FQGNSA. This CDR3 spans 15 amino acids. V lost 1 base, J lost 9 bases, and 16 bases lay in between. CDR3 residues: CASSLVQSRVIIQYF. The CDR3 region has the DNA TGTGCCAGCAGCTTAGTTCAGAGTCGGGTTATCATTCAGTACTTC.